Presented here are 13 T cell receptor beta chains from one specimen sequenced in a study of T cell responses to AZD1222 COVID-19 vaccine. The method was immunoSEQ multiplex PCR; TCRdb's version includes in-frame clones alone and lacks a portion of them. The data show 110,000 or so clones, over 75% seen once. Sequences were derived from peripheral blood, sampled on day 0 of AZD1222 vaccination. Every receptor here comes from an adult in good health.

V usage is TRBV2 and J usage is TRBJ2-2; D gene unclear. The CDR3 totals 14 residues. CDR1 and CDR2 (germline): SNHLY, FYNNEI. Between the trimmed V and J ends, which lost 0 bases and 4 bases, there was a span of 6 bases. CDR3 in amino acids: CASSEALSTGELFF. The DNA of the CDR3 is TGTGCCAGCAGTGAAGCGCTTAGCACCGGGGAGCTGTTTTTT.

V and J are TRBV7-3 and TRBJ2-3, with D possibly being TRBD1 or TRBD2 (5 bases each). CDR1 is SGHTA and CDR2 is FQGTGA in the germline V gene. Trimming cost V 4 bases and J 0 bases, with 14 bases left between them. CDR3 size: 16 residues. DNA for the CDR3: TGTGCCAGCAGCTCTCTAGGGGAGTCTAGCACAGATACGCAGTATTTT. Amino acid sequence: CASSSLGESSTDTQYF.

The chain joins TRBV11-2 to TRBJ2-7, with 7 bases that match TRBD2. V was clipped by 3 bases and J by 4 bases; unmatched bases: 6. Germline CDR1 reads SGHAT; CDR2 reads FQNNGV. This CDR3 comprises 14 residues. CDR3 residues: CASSLGGRWYEQYV. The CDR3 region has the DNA TGTGCCAGCAGCTTGGGGGGGAGGTGGTACGAGCAGTACGTC.

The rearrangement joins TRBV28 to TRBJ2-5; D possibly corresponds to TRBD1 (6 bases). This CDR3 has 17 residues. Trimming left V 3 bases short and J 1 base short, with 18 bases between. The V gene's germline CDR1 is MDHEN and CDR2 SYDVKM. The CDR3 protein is CASSFPFSGAPQETQYF. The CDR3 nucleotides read TGTGCCAGCAGTTTTCCCTTTTCAGGGGCTCCCCAAGAGACCCAGTACTTC. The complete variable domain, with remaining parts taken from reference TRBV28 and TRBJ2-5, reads DVKVTQSSRYLVKRTGEKVFLECVQDMDHENMFWYRQDPGLGLRLIYFSYDVKMKEKGDIPEGYSVSREKKERFSLILESASTNQTSMYLCASSFPFSGAPQETQYFGPGTRLLVL.

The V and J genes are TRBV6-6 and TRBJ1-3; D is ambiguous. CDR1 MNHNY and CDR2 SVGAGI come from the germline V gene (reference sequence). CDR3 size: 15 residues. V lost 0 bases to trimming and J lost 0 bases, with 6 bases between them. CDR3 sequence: CASSYSGTSGNTIYF. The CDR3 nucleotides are TGTGCCAGCAGTTACTCGGGTACCTCTGGAAACACCATATATTTT.

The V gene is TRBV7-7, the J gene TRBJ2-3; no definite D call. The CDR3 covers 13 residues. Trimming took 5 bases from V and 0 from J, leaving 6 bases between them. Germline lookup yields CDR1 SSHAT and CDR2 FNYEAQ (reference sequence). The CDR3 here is CASSVTSTDTQYF. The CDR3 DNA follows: TGTGCCAGCAGCGTTACGAGCACAGATACGCAGTATTTT.

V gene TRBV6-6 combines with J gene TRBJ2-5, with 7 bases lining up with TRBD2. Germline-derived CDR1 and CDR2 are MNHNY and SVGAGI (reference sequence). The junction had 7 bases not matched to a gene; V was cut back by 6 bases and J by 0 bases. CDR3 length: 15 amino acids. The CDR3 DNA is TGTGCCAGCAGACTACCCGGGGGGTACCAAGAGACCCAGTACTTC. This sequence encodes CASRLPGGYQETQYF.

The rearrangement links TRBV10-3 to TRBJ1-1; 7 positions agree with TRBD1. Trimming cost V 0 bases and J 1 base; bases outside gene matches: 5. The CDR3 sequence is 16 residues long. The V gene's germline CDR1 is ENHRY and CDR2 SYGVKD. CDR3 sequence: CAISESGQRSNTEAFF. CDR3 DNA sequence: TGTGCCATCAGTGAGTCGGGACAGAGATCGAACACTGAAGCTTTCTTT.

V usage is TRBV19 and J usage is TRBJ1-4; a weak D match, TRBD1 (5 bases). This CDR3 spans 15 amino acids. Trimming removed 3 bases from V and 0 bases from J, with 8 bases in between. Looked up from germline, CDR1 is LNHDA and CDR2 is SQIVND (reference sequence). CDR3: CASSIQGTTNEKLFF. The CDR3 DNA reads TGTGCCAGTAGTATTCAGGGTACAACTAATGAAAAACTGTTTTTT.

The CDR3 region has the DNA TGTGCCAGCAGCTTATCGGGCACTCCGAACACCGGGGAGCTGTTTTTT. Protein: CASSLSGTPNTGELFF. V is TRBV7-2 and J is TRBJ2-2; D call uncertain. CDR1 is SGHTA and CDR2 is FQGNSA in the germline V gene. Trimming shortened V by 2 bases and J by 0 bases, and 10 bases separated the two germline ends. This CDR3 spans 16 amino acids.

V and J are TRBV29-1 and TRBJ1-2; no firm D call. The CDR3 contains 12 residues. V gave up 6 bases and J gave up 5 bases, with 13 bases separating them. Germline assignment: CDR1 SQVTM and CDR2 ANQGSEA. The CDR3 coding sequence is TGCAGCGTACGGACGGCTGAGTATGGCTACACCTTC. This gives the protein CSVRTAEYGYTF.

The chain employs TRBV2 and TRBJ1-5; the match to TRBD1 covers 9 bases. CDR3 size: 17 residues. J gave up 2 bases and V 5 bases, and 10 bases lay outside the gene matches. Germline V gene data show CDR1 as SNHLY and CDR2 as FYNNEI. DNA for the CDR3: TGTGCCAGCAGTCCTGGACAGGGGAGAAGGGGCAATCAGCCCCAGCATTTT. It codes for CASSPGQGRRGNQPQHF.

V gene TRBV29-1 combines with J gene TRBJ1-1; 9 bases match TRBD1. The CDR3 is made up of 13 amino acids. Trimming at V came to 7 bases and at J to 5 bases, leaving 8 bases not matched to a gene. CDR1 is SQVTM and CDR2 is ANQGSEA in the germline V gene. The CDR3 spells CSGLQGAGTEAFF. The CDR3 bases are TGCAGCGGCCTACAGGGGGCTGGGACTGAAGCTTTCTTT.